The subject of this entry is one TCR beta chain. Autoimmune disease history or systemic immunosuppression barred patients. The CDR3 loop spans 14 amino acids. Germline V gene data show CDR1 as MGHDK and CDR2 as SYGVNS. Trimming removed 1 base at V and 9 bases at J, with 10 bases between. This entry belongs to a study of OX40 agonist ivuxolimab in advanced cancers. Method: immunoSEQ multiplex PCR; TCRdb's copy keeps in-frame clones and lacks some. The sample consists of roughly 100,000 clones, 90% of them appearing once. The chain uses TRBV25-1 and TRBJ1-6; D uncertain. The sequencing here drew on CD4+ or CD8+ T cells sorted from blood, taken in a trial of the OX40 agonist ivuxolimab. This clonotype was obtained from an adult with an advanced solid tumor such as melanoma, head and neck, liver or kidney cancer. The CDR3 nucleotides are TGTGCCAGCAGTGAATCGAGAGTAGGTTCACCCCTCCACTTT. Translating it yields CASSESRVGSPLHF. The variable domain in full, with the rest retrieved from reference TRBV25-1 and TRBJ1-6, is EADIYQTPRYLVIGTGKKITLECSQTMGHDKMYWYQQDPGMELHLIHYSYGVNSTEKGDLSSESTVSRIRTEHFPLTLESARPSHTSQYLCASSESRVGSPLHFGNGTRLTVT.